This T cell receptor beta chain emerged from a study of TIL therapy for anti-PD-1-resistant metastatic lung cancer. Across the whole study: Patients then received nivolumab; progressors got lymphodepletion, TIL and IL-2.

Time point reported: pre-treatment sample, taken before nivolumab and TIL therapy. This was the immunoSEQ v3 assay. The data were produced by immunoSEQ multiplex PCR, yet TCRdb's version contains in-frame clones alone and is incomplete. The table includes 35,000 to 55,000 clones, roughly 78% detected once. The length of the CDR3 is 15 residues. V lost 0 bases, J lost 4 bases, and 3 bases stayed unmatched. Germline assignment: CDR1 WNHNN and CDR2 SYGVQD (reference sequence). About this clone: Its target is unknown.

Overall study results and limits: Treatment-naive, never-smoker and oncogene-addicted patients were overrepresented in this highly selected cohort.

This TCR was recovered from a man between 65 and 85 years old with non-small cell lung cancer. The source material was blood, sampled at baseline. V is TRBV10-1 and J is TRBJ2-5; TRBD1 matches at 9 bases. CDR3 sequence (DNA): TGCGCCAGCAGTGAGTCGGACAGGGGTGTAGAGACCCAGTACTTC. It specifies CASSESDRGVETQYF.